A selection of T cell receptor beta chains follows, all from one sample in a study of CD39 and CD103 CD8 tumor-infiltrating T cells. Libraries were prepared by immunoSEQ multiplex PCR; TCRdb keeps only in-frame clonotypes and omits some of them. The sample has under 20,000 clones, 85% to 95% seen once; the top ten hold about 4.4%. Sequencing was done on a sample of CD8+ T cells sorted from blood. The source of these receptors is a human donor with head and neck squamous cell carcinoma. CDR3s include the opening cysteine and the closing phenylalanine or tryptophan. The D gene is left open where the match is weak.

V gene,D gene,CDR3 length,J gene,CDR3 protein
TRBV5-3,.,12,TRBJ2-1,CAAASSYNEQFF
TRBV5-8,.,16,TRBJ2-3,CASSPPLTVSTDTQYF
TRBV7-8,TRBD1,17,TRBJ1-5,CASSFTGARGLNQPQHF
TRBV19,.,13,TRBJ1-1,CASGWVVGTEAFF
TRBV4-1,.,12,TRBJ1-1,CASSRGDTEAFF
TRBV27,TRBD1,16,TRBJ1-1,CASSPSRGQGSPGAFF
TRBV29-1,.,11,TRBJ2-7,CSVVDPYEQYF
TRBV7-7,.,13,TRBJ1-6,CASSLAWGSPLHF
TRBV6-5,.,14,TRBJ2-1,CASSLSNFGNEQFF
TRBV7-3,.,20,TRBJ1-1,CASSLTSGDWYTSMNTEAFF
TRBV4-2,.,14,TRBJ2-5,CASSQEGVSETQYF
TRBV18,.,13,TRBJ1-1,CASSPGTGTEAFF
TRBV28,TRBD1,19,TRBJ2-5,CASSLSPRPHRDSKKTQYF
TRBV27,TRBD1,12,TRBJ1-2,CASSSTGKGYTF
TRBV9,.,14,TRBJ1-1,CASSVETANTEAFF
TRBV19,.,14,TRBJ2-7,CASSPSSGSYEQYF
TRBV4-2,.,15,TRBJ1-5,CASSPMDRSNQPQHF
TRBV6-5,TRBD2,16,TRBJ2-7,CASSYGGLAGGNEQYF
TRBV5-1,.,16,TRBJ2-7,CASSSDLGRFSYEQYF
TRBV4-1,.,12,TRBJ1-2,CASSQGGFGYTF
TRBV27,.,12,TRBJ2-5,CASSLSGETQYF
TRBV15,.,17,TRBJ1-5,CATSRSYRVNSNQPQHF
TRBV9,TRBD2,14,TRBJ2-5,CASGRTSVQETQYF
TRBV14,TRBD1,15,TRBJ1-1,CASAGTVGMNTEAFF
TRBV19,TRBD1,13,TRBJ2-2,CASNDRDTGELFF
TRBV19,.,17,TRBJ1-2,CASSEYLSLGAGYGYTF
TRBV9,TRBD1,15,TRBJ2-7,CASSVADRASYEQYF
TRBV4-1,.,14,TRBJ2-7,CASSQVGLAYEQYF
TRBV27,.,13,TRBJ1-2,CASSWNRNYGYTF
TRBV9,TRBD2,17,TRBJ2-3,CASSATSGGLRTDTQYF
TRBV19,.,14,TRBJ1-1,CASSSGGGYTEAFF